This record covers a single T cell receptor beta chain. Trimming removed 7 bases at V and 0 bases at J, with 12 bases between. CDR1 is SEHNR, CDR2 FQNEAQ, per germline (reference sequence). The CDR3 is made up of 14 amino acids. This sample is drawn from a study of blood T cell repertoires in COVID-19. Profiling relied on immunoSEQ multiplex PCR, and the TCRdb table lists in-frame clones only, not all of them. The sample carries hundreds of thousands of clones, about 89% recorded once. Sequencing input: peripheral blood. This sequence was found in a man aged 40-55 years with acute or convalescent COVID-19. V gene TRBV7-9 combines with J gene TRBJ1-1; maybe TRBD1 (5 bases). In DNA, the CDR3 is TGTGCCAGCACCGCACAGGCCATGAACACTGAAGCTTTCTTT. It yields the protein CASTAQAMNTEAFF.